The 16 T cell receptor beta chains below all came from one sample that was sequenced in a study of shared clonotypes between healthy human individuals (TCRdb year 2020). The library was obtained by the immunoSEQ multiplex PCR assay. TCRdb provides this immuneACCESS table in a form limited to in-frame rearrangements. Some clones are lacking; in checked studies, under half of them reflect an unresolved V gene, and why the rest are absent is not known. A total of hundreds of thousands of clones appear in this sample, about 74% of them only once. The ten top clones hold under 2% of the sample. The source material was memory CD4+ T cells sorted from blood. The sample's cell subset or site label, decoded: CD45RA-negative fraction. The receptors originated from a woman between 25 and 40 years old in good health.

V and J are TRBV28 and TRBJ1-5; 10 nucleotides line up with TRBD1. The V segment lost 5 bases and the J segment 3 bases; nucleotides outside the gene matches: 10. The germline CDR1 and CDR2 sequences are MDHEN and SYDVKM. This CDR3 region has 17 residues. This chain's CDR3 is CASSVYPGQGINQPQHF. The CDR3 coding sequence is TGTGCCAGCAGTGTGTACCCGGGACAGGGGATCAATCAGCCCCAGCATTTT.

The chain recombines TRBV7-9 with TRBJ2-1; perhaps D is TRBD1 or TRBD2 (5 bases each). The CDR3 has 16 amino acids. Germline values: CDR1 SEHNR, CDR2 FQNEAQ (reference sequence). V gave up 4 bases and J gave up 8 bases, with 21 bases separating them. The CDR3 is CASSSGTGPPGDEQFF. CDR3 bases: TGTGCCAGCAGCTCAGGGACGGGTCCACCCGGGGATGAGCAGTTCTTC.

This clone was seen a single time. The V and J genes are TRBV6-1 and TRBJ2-5; tentatively, D is TRBD2 (5 bases). The CDR3 contains 12 residues. The germline V gene has CDR1 MNHNS and CDR2 SASEGT. The V end was cut by 4 bases, the J end by 3 bases, with 6 bases between. The CDR3 nucleotides read TGTGCCAGCAGTGCCGGGAAAGAGACCCAGTACTTC. Translated: CASSAGKETQYF.

This clone appeared a few times. The chain joins TRBV2 to TRBJ2-7, with 10 bases that match TRBD2. The V segment lost 4 bases and the J segment 0 bases; nucleotides outside the gene matches: 9. The germline V gene has CDR1 SNHLY and CDR2 FYNNEI. There are 17 residues in the CDR3. CDR3 in DNA: TGTGCCAGCAGTGTCGAGCGGGAGGGCCCACGCTCCTACGAGCAGTACTTC. Translation: CASSVEREGPRSYEQYF.

This chain links TRBV7-2 with TRBJ1-1, with D maybe TRBD1 (5 bases). Trimming left V 9 bases short and J 3 bases short, with 14 bases between. The CDR3 covers 13 residues. Germline V gene lookup returns CDR1 SGHTA and CDR2 FQGNSA. CDR3 sequence (DNA): TGTGCCAGTTCTTCACAGGAGGACACTGAAGCTTTCTTT. This encodes CASSSQEDTEAFF.

This clone has a single count. The chain combines TRBV7-2 with TRBJ1-2; 7 nucleotides line up with TRBD1. With V trimmed by 3 bases and J by 1 base, 5 bases remained unmatched. The CDR3 extends over 15 amino acids. Germline loops: CDR1 SGHTA, CDR2 FQGNSA. The CDR3 region has the DNA TGTGCCAGCAGCTTTAACCGGGACAGTAACTATGGCTACACCTTC. This codes for CASSFNRDSNYGYTF.

This CDR3 reads CASSNSGAANTGELFF. The DNA of the CDR3 is TGCGCCAGCAGTAATAGCGGGGCCGCGAACACCGGGGAGCTGTTTTTT. The chain combines TRBV5-1 with TRBJ2-2; 8 nucleotides agree with TRBD2. With V trimmed by 5 bases and J by 0 bases, 6 bases remained unmatched. CDR1 and CDR2 (germline): SGHRS, YFSETQ. This CDR3 has 16 residues.

The chain carries TRBV5-3 and TRBJ1-2; TRBD1 aligns across 8 bases. TRBV5-3 is an ORF; its function is uncertain. This CDR3 has 13 residues. V shed 3 bases and J 4 bases; nucleotides not matched to a gene: 2. In DNA form, the CDR3 reads TGTGCCAGAAGCTGGACAGGGCTCTATGGCTACACCTTC. Protein product: CARSWTGLYGYTF.

This chain uses TRBV7-9 with TRBJ2-2, with D perhaps matching TRBD1 (5 bases). Germline V CDR1 and CDR2: SEHNR, FQNEAQ (reference sequence). V was shortened by 1 base and J by 7 bases, with 10 bases between the two germline ends. CDR3 length equals 14 residues. CDR3 sequence: CASSLEGAGGELFF. CDR3 bases: TGTGCCAGCAGCTTAGAAGGGGCAGGCGGGGAGCTGTTTTTT.

In its sample, this clone was seen a few times. The V call is TRBV18, the J call TRBJ1-4, with no clear D. Per germline, CDR1 KGHSH and CDR2 LQKENI. V was pared by 0 bases and J by 5 bases, with 10 bases between. The CDR3 length is 15 residues. CDR3 nucleotides: TGTGCCAGCTCACCACCGAGTCCCGAGAATGAAAAACTGTTTTTT. It yields the protein CASSPPSPENEKLFF.

At least ten counts were recorded for this clone. V and J are TRBV28 and TRBJ2-1; 7 bases fit TRBD2. This CDR3 is 16 amino acids long. V shed 4 bases, J shed 7 bases, and the junction held 13 bases outside the gene matches. CDR1 MDHEN and CDR2 SYDVKM come from the germline V gene. The CDR3 loop is CASSWPSGGSRNEQFF. The CDR3 nucleotides read TGTGCCAGCAGTTGGCCCAGCGGCGGGAGTAGGAATGAGCAGTTCTTC.

The chain recombines TRBV28 with TRBJ1-2; D may be TRBD1 (5 bases). Per germline, CDR1 MDHEN and CDR2 SYDVKM. The germline V and J ends were trimmed by 2 bases and 5 bases, with 15 bases remaining between them. The CDR3 has 15 residues. The CDR3 sequence: CASSLVRAGSYGYTF. The CDR3 nucleotides read TGTGCCAGCAGTTTAGTTAGGGCAGGGTCATATGGCTACACCTTC.

The chain carries TRBV7-8 and TRBJ1-5; D remains ambiguous. This CDR3 is 15 amino acids long. Germline V gene data show CDR1 as SGHVS and CDR2 as FQNEAQ. The V gene lost 3 bases and the J gene lost 0 bases, with 9 bases spanning the gap. The CDR3 sequence: CASSFSGPSNQPQHF. The CDR3 DNA reads TGTGCCAGCAGCTTCTCGGGCCCTAGCAATCAGCCCCAGCATTTT.

The J gene is TRBJ2-2, the V gene TRBV7-6; D gene uncertain. With 5 bases removed from V and 0 bases from J, the gap between germline ends came to 16 bases. The CDR3 runs to 17 residues. Per the germline V gene, CDR1 is SGHVS and CDR2 is FNYEAQ. CDR3 sequence reads: CASSPRAWAANTGELFF. In DNA form, the CDR3 reads TGTGCCAGCAGCCCTCGTGCGTGGGCAGCGAACACCGGGGAGCTGTTTTTT.

This clone was detected only a few times. This chain joins TRBV2 and TRBJ1-1; no definite D call. The germline CDR1 and CDR2 sequences are SNHLY and FYNNEI. The CDR3 extends over 14 amino acids. Trimming pared 7 bases from V and 0 bases from J, leaving 12 bases between. CDR3 loop: CASTPLVLNTEAFF. In nucleotides, the CDR3 is TGTGCCAGCACTCCCTTGGTATTGAACACTGAAGCTTTCTTT. The entire variable domain, with the rest obtained from reference TRBV2 and TRBJ1-1, is as follows: EPEVTQTPSHQVTQMGQEVILRCVPISNHLYFYWYRQILGQKVEFLVSFYNNEISEKSEIFDDQFSVERPDGSNFTLKIRSTKLEDSAMYFCASTPLVLNTEAFFGQGTRLTVV.

The chain has TRBV30 and TRBJ2-1; D unclear. The CDR3 covers 12 residues. The germline CDR1 and CDR2 sequences are GTSNPN and SVGIG (reference sequence). V lost 1 base, J lost 6 bases, and 7 bases lay in between. The CDR3 spells CAWSGIGNEQFF. In DNA form, the CDR3 reads TGTGCCTGGAGTGGGATCGGCAATGAGCAGTTCTTC.